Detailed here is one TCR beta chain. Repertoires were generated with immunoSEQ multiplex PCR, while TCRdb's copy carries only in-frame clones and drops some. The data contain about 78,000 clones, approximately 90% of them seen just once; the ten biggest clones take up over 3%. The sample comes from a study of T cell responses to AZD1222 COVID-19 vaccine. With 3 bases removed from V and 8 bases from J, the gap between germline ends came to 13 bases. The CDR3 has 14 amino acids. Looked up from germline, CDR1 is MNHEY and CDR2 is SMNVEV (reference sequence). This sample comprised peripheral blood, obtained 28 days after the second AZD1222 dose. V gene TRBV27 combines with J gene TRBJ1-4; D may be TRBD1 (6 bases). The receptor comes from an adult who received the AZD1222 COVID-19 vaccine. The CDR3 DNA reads TGTGCCAGCAGTTTGACCCAGGGGAGGGAAAAACTGTTTTTT. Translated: CASSLTQGREKLFF.